These 26 T cell receptor beta chains were sequenced from one sample in a study of Tregs in tolerant kidney transplant recipients. Related graft donors supplied nonmyeloablative bone marrow transplants, and mixed chimerism was transient. Libraries were prepared by immunoSEQ multiplex PCR; TCRdb keeps only in-frame clonotypes and omits some of them. The table lists some 25,000 clones. This specimen was CD4+ T cells from blood (PBMCs), taken 6 months after the transplant. The origin of the receptors is a human patient who received a combined kidney and bone marrow transplant. These T cells may partly come from the graft donor.

A note on this clone: The read ends 3 residues shy of where the CDR3 ends; the end is completed using the germline J gene. This rearrangement joins TRBV11-2 to TRBJ1-4; no clear D gene. The V and J ends lost 0 bases and 4 bases respectively, with 3 bases between them. Germline V gene data show CDR1 as SGHAT and CDR2 as FQNNGV. The CDR3 spans 13 residues. The CDR3 sequence: CASSLDGNEKLFF. The sequenced CDR3 bases are TGTGCCAGCAGCTTAGACGGTAATGAAAAA.

As regards this clone: The read gets to within 3 residues of the CDR3 end, and the germline J gene fills in the rest. J is TRBJ2-3 and V is TRBV5-1; 8 bases match TRBD2. This CDR3 is built from 15 residues. Per the germline V gene, CDR1 is SGHRS and CDR2 is YFSETQ. V lost 1 base and J lost 3; bases outside the gene matches: 4. CDR3 sequence reads: CASSLQAGGTDTQYF. The covered CDR3 bases are TGCGCCAGCAGCTTGCAGGCGGGGGGTACAGATACG.

As for this clone: The read finishes 3 residues shy of the CDR3 end, and the germline J gene is used to complete it. The V and J genes are TRBV5-1 and TRBJ2-2; 8 bases align to TRBD2. This CDR3 region has 16 residues. Looked up from germline, CDR1 is SGHRS and CDR2 is YFSETQ. V lost 4 bases and J lost 0; bases outside the gene matches: 5. The covered CDR3 bases are TGCGCCAGCAGCCTACTAGCGGCCCCGAACACCGGGGAG. Amino acid sequence: CASSLLAAPNTGE. The full-length CDR3 reads as CASSLLAAPNTGELFF.

With respect to this clone: The CDR3 end lies 3 residues beyond the end of the read and is filled in from the germline J gene. The J gene is TRBJ2-7, the V gene TRBV12-3 or TRBV12-4; TRBD1 might be the D (6 bases). The V end was cut by 6 bases, the J end by 2 bases, with 17 bases between. The CDR3 is made up of 15 amino acids. The covered CDR3 bases are TGTGCCAGCAGCAACGCACAACAGGGTACCTACGAG. It yields the protein CASSNAQQGTYE. The CDR3, in full, reads CASSNAQQGTYEQYF.

To note about this clone: The read terminates 3 residues before the CDR3 end, so the remaining end is supplied by the germline J gene. The chain uses TRBV19 and TRBJ1-5; D not resolved. The germline V and J ends were trimmed by 5 bases and 6 bases, with 14 bases remaining between them. Germline loops: CDR1 LNHDA, CDR2 SQIVND (reference sequence). The CDR3 extends over 14 amino acids. The covered CDR3 bases are TGTGCCAGTAGTTGGTCAAAGGGCAGTCAGCCC. Amino acids: CASSWSKGSQP. The whole CDR3 region reads CASSWSKGSQPQHF.

As concerns this clone: The observed sequence ends 3 residues before the CDR3 terminus, with the missing tail filled in from the germline J gene. The chain is built from TRBV5-4 and TRBJ2-5; the D gene is possibly TRBD1 (6 bases). Germline lookup yields CDR1 SGHNT and CDR2 YYREEE (reference sequence). This CDR3 is 15 amino acids long. V gave up 2 bases and J gave up 2 bases, with 13 bases separating them. The CDR3 loop reads CASSLGGRNQETQYF. The sequenced part of the CDR3 DNA is TGTGCCAGCAGCTTAGGGGGAAGGAATCAAGAGACC.

CDR3 DNA (partial): TGTGCCAGCTCACTGGCGCGGGGAAACACCGGGGAG. Amino acid sequence: CASSLARGNTGE. The entire CDR3 reads CASSLARGNTGELFF. V gene TRBV18 combines with J gene TRBJ2-2; tentatively, D is TRBD2 (6 bases). Sequencing ends 3 residues short of the CDR3 end; the germline J gene provides the rest. The CDR3 is 15 residues long. V lost 4 bases and J lost 2, with 11 bases in between. Germline V lookup: CDR1 KGHSH, CDR2 LQKENI. Together with reference TRBV18 and TRBJ2-2, the CDR3 gives the full variable domain: NAGVMQNPRHLVRRRGQEARLRCSPMKGHSHVYWYRQLPEEGLKFMVYLQKENIIDESGMPKERFSAEFPKEGPSILRIQQVVRGDSAAYFCASSLARGNTGELFFGEGSRLTVL.

With regard to this clone: The read terminates 3 residues ahead of where the CDR3 ends, so the germline J gene completes it. The genes are TRBV7-2 and TRBJ2-3; 12 nucleotides line up with TRBD2. This CDR3 spans 13 amino acids. The germline gives CDR1 SGHTA, CDR2 FQGNSA. V lost 6 bases to trimming and J lost 5 bases; unmatched junction nucleotides: 0. CDR3 DNA (partial): TGTGCCAGCAGACTAGCGGGAGGAGATACG. Residues: CASRLAGGDT. The full CDR3 sequence reads CASRLAGGDTQYF.

A remark on this clone: Read data end 3 residues before the CDR3 end; the end is taken from the germline J gene. The V call is TRBV10-3, the J call TRBJ2-3; 7 nucleotides agree with TRBD1. Germline V lookup: CDR1 ENHRY, CDR2 SYGVKD. This CDR3 is built from 14 residues. The V segment lost 6 bases and the J segment 3 bases; nucleotides outside the gene matches: 6. CDR3 region: CAIRETGATDTQYF. The CDR3 bases that were read are TGTGCCATCAGGGAAACAGGGGCGACAGATACG.

Concerning this clone itself: The same CDR3 can be traced to other DNA sequences in this sample. The CDR3: CSARDPLNTEAFF. The CDR3 bases that were read are TGCAGTGCTAGAGACCCGTTGAACACTGAA. The V and J genes are TRBV20-1 and TRBJ1-1, with unresolved D. The sequenced fragment ends 3 residues before the CDR3 boundary, so the rest is inferred from the germline J gene. The germline V and J ends were trimmed by 0 bases and 0 bases, with 5 bases remaining between them. Germline assignment: CDR1 DFQATT and CDR2 SNEGSKA (reference sequence). CDR3 length equals 13 residues.

This clone ranks as medium-sized in terms of frequency. The read stops 3 residues short of the end of the CDR3; the missing end is completed from the germline J gene. V is TRBV7-8 and J is TRBJ2-7; D is ambiguous. Germline CDR1 and CDR2: SGHVS and FQNEAQ. The V end was cut by 1 base, the J end by 3 bases, with 19 bases between. The CDR3 loop spans 17 amino acids. CDR3 protein: CASSLEGPLVPYYEQYF. CDR3 bases read: TGTGCCAGCAGCTTAGAGGGCCCCCTGGTCCCTTACTACGAG.

Comment on this clone: The CDR3 end falls 3 residues outside the read, so it is completed with the germline J gene. V and J are TRBV20-1 and TRBJ2-7; TRBD1 agrees at 7 bases. Unmatched junction bases numbered 8, after V lost 0 bases and J lost 3 bases. The germline V gene encodes CDR1 DFQATT and CDR2 SNEGSKA (reference sequence). The length of the CDR3 is 15 residues. CDR3 residues: CSARDPTGRNYEQYF. CDR3 DNA (partial): TGCAGTGCTAGAGACCCGACAGGGAGAAACTACGAG.

In the case of this clone: The DNA ends 3 residues before the CDR3 does, and the rest of the CDR3 is filled in from the germline J gene. The chain employs TRBV5-1 and TRBJ2-7; D gene unclear. Germline V gene lookup returns CDR1 SGHRS and CDR2 YFSETQ. The CDR3 is 15 residues long. V was trimmed by 7 bases and J by 0 bases, leaving 17 bases between them. The CDR3 spells CASGGRSRFSYEQYF. The sequenced CDR3 bases are TGCGCCAGCGGTGGTCGTTCGCGCTTCTCCTACGAG.

Concerning this clone: The sequence runs out 3 residues before the end of the CDR3; the remainder is reconstructed from the germline J gene. This chain joins TRBV20-1 and TRBJ2-3; 12 nucleotides agree with TRBD2. V dropped 4 bases and J dropped 1; count of bases not matched to a gene: 3. The CDR3 has 15 amino acids. Germline values: CDR1 DFQATT, CDR2 SNEGSKA (reference sequence). CDR3 amino acids: CSAKLAGGRTDTQYF. The CDR3 bases that were read are TGCAGTGCTAAACTAGCGGGGGGTCGCACAGATACG.

Regarding this clone: The read terminates 3 residues before the CDR3 end, so the remaining end is supplied by the germline J gene. Other DNA sequences in the same sample also yield this CDR3. The rearrangement links TRBV23-1 to TRBJ2-1; TRBD2 matches at 9 bases. TRBV23-1 is identified as an open reading frame with a role that is uncertain. Trimming removed 2 bases from V and 1 base from J; junction bases left unmatched: 9. The CDR3 is made up of 18 amino acids. CDR3 protein: CASSQPPERGVSYNEQFF. The part of the CDR3 DNA that was read is TGCGCCAGCAGTCAACCACCCGAGCGGGGGGTTTCCTACAATGAG.

A note on this clone: Read coverage stops 3 residues before the CDR3 terminus; the germline J gene supplies the remainder. V usage is TRBV20-1 and J usage is TRBJ2-1, with 10 bases lining up with TRBD2. After removal of 5 bases from V and 7 bases from J, the junction contained 8 bases not matched to a gene. The CDR3 extends over 14 amino acids. Germline V gene lookup returns CDR1 DFQATT and CDR2 SNEGSKA (reference sequence). CDR3: CSAGIPSGRNEQFF. CDR3 DNA (partial): TGCAGTGCTGGCATCCCTAGCGGGAGAAATGAG.

The part of the CDR3 DNA that was read is TGTGCCTGGAGTGTCACGGGTGGGGCCAAAAACATT. Protein product: CAWSVTGGAKNI. The whole CDR3 protein is CAWSVTGGAKNIQYF. V is TRBV30 and J is TRBJ2-4, with D uncertain. The CDR3 end lies 3 residues beyond the end of the read and is filled in from the germline J gene. This CDR3 region has 15 residues. V was shortened by 0 bases and J by 1 base, with 10 bases between the two germline ends. Per the germline V gene, CDR1 is GTSNPN and CDR2 is SVGIG (reference sequence).

CDR3 amino acids: CSGTVDTEAFF. CDR3 DNA, as far as it was read: TGCAGTGGGACAGTGGACACTGAA. The chain has TRBV20-1 and TRBJ1-1; D may be TRBD1 (6 bases). The missing CDR3 end, 3 residues past where the read stops, is filled in from the germline J gene. The V gene lost 7 bases and the J gene lost 3 bases, with 9 bases spanning the gap. The length of the CDR3 is 11 residues. Germline lookup yields CDR1 DFQATT and CDR2 SNEGSKA (reference sequence).

Concerning this clone itself: The CDR3 is cut off 3 residues early in the read; its end comes from the germline J gene. V gene TRBV20-1 combines with J gene TRBJ2-3; weak D call: TRBD2 (5 bases). V shed 5 bases and J shed 5 bases, with 8 bases lying between them. Per germline, CDR1 DFQATT and CDR2 SNEGSKA (reference sequence). The CDR3 consists of 11 residues. The CDR3 spells CSAGTRDTQYF. CDR3 DNA, as far as it was read: TGCAGTGCTGGAACTAGAGATACG.

Worth noting for this clone: The CDR3 end lies 3 residues beyond the end of the read and is filled in from the germline J gene. The V and J genes are TRBV7-9 and TRBJ2-1, with 9 bases identical to TRBD2. CDR1 and CDR2 (germline): SEHNR, FQNEAQ (reference sequence). The CDR3 covers 15 residues. V was pared by 6 bases and J by 4 bases, with 7 bases of the junction left unmatched. The CDR3 bases that were read are TGTGCCAGCAGTCGAAGACTAGCGGAATACAATGAG. Translated, it gives CASSRRLAEYNE. The whole CDR3 is CASSRRLAEYNEQFF.

In regard to this clone: The read halts 3 residues ahead of the CDR3 end, with the missing end drawn from the germline J gene. V and J are TRBV7-9 and TRBJ1-1; TRBD1 might be the D (6 bases). V lost 2 bases to trimming and J lost 4 bases, with 11 bases between them. This CDR3 has 14 residues. Germline CDR1 reads SEHNR; CDR2 reads FQNEAQ (reference sequence). CDR3 in amino acids: CASSLSRGSTEAFF. Partial CDR3 DNA: TGTGCCAGCAGCTTATCCAGGGGCAGCACTGAA.

To note about this clone: The CDR3 is cut off 3 residues early in the read; its end comes from the germline J gene. This sequence joins TRBV28 and TRBJ1-2; possibly TRBD1 for D (6 bases). This CDR3 has 15 amino acids. The V gene's germline CDR1 is MDHEN and CDR2 SYDVKM. V lost 5 bases, J lost 4 bases, and 17 bases lay in between. The CDR3 region is CASSLPGQSFYGYTF. CDR3 bases read: TGTGCCAGCAGTCTACCGGGACAATCGTTCTATGGC.

Points on this clone: The read ends 3 residues early relative to the CDR3; the germline J gene fills the gap. This chain connects TRBV19 to TRBJ1-2; weak D call: TRBD1 (6 bases). Trimming stripped 3 bases from V and 4 bases from J, with 12 bases between. The germline V gene has CDR1 LNHDA and CDR2 SQIVND (reference sequence). The CDR3 is 14 amino acids. The sequenced CDR3 bases are TGTGCCAGTAGTATGGGGACAAATCCCTATGGC. Translating it yields CASSMGTNPYG. The CDR3, in full, reads CASSMGTNPYGYTF. Full variable domain (rest looked up from reference TRBV19 and TRBJ1-2): DGGITQSPKYLFRKEGQNVTLSCEQNLNHDAMYWYRQDPGQGLRLIYYSQIVNDFQKGDIAEGYSVSREKKESFPLTVTSAQKNPTAFYLCASSMGTNPYGYTFGSGTRLTVV.

Points on this clone: The CDR3 extends 3 residues past the end of the read, so its final part is completed from the germline J gene. The chain combines TRBV29-1 with TRBJ2-1; no firm D call. Deletions cut 5 bases from V and 8 bases from J, with 16 bases between. There are 13 residues in the CDR3. Germline CDR1 SQVTM, CDR2 ANQGSEA. The CDR3 reads CSVPKTRSHEQFF. Incomplete CDR3 DNA: TGCAGCGTTCCTAAAACCCGAAGCCATGAG.

As concerns this clone: The read terminates 3 residues ahead of where the CDR3 ends, so the germline J gene completes it. The chain joins TRBV7-2 to TRBJ2-7, with 9 bases aligning to TRBD1. The V gene end was trimmed by 5 bases and the J gene end by 2 bases; junction bases not matched to a gene: 1. The CDR3 loop spans 13 amino acids. CDR1 and CDR2 from the germline V gene are SGHTA and FQGNSA. The CDR3 loop is CASSRQGAYEQYF. The CDR3 bases that were read are TGTGCCAGCAGCCGACAGGGGGCCTACGAG.

Comments on this clone: From the germline J gene comes the end of the CDR3, since the read stops 3 residues before it. The J gene is TRBJ2-2, the V gene TRBV5-4; 8 bases are a match to TRBD1. The J segment lost 2 bases and the V segment lost 0 bases, leaving 3 bases of the junction unmatched. CDR1 and CDR2 (germline): SGHNT, YYREEE (reference sequence). This CDR3 is built from 16 residues. The CDR3 region is CASSLAQGANTGELFF. The DNA read from the CDR3 is TGTGCCAGCAGCTTGGCTCAGGGGGCTAACACCGGGGAG.